A selection of T cell receptor beta chains follows, all from one sample in a study of cytomegalovirus exposure and HLA in healthy donors. Only in-frame clones appear in the TCRdb table, and some are missing; sequencing was by immunoSEQ multiplex PCR. The sample holds about 56,000 clones, approximately 93% seen once. The sequenced sample was PBMCs. The source is a woman younger than 30 in good health and CMV-seronegative. Each CDR3 is given with its conserved first and last residue. Each record gives: V gene, J gene, CDR3 protein.

>TRBV15|TRBJ2-4
CATSRGGPDTNIQYF
>TRBV25-1|TRBJ2-7
CASSDTGTGAREQYF
>TRBV2|TRBJ2-3
CASSATTDTQYF
>TRBV29-1|TRBJ2-3
CSVEGGPSTDTQYF
>TRBV7-6|TRBJ1-4
CASSLSVTGATNEKLFF
>TRBV5-1|TRBJ1-3
CASSLVTGALSSGNTIYF
>TRBV27|TRBJ2-5
CASSTTGTVTQYF
>TRBV19|TRBJ1-3
CASSYVTLSGNTIYF
>TRBV25-1|TRBJ2-5
CASSEWVSGSTETQYF
>TRBV28|TRBJ1-4
CASYPSGQGSNEKLFF
>TRBV25-1|TRBJ2-5
CASSKTGAEETQYF
>TRBV6-1|TRBJ1-5
CASSAKEVRAGNSNQPQHF
>TRBV10-3|TRBJ2-3
CAISERASGGVDTQYF
>TRBV18|TRBJ2-5
CASSSEETQYF
>TRBV18|TRBJ1-5
CASSEDLMGQPQHF
>TRBV9|TRBJ1-2
CASSVERASQGYGYTF
>TRBV13|TRBJ2-2
CASRRTNTGELFF
>TRBV28|TRBJ1-1
CASSLYRGANTEAFF
>TRBV2|TRBJ2-3
CASSLGEADTQYF
>TRBV7-2|TRBJ2-7
CASSPTLGQPEQYF
>TRBV10-3|TRBJ1-2
CAISESGTENYGYTF
>TRBV10-3|TRBJ1-2
CAISVGPAGYGYTF
>TRBV6-5|TRBJ1-1
CASTGTVGTEAFF
>TRBV4-3|TRBJ2-2
CASSQDEGRGRGGELFF
>TRBV28|TRBJ1-2
CASQGTGVNYGYTF
>TRBV18|TRBJ2-3
CASSPAAGTDTQYF
>TRBV6-6|TRBJ1-2
CASRTGGGSTF
>TRBV7-8|TRBJ1-2
CASSPGTGGQSRGYTF
>TRBV5-6|TRBJ2-1
CASSPTGALMDEQFF
>TRBV29-1|TRBJ2-1
CSVEPSGTSYEQFF
>TRBV21-1|TRBJ2-1
CASRMETSYNEQFF
>TRBV7-2|TRBJ1-1
CASSSRGLGSTEAFF
>TRBV10-3|TRBJ1-2
CAISVDRDRGNYGYTF
>TRBV6-1|TRBJ1-2
CASSRTGRGYTF
>TRBV7-6|TRBJ1-1
CASSKTGQAEAFF
>TRBV7-2|TRBJ2-2
CASRLTGLSTPGELFF